The 25 T cell receptor beta chains below come from one sample, sequenced in a study of CD8+CD57+ T cells in acquired aplastic anemia. Patients picked for sequencing had shown CD8+CD57+ cell expansion detected by flow cytometry. For CDR3 and TCR beta VDJ profiling, genomic DNA was the template used. MiXCR, applied by TCRdb to the reads, yields one record per CDR3 protein. The sample includes around 430,000 distinct CDR3 sequences, around 32% of them seen just once. Sequenced input: sorted CD4+, CD8+, or CD8+CD57+ T cells (not recorded which) from PBMCs. The origin of the receptors is a human donor with aplastic anemia.

This clonotype was detected many times. V usage is TRBV7-2 and J usage is TRBJ1-2; D remains unclear. Germline CDR1 SGHTA, CDR2 FQGNSA. This CDR3 spans 12 amino acids. V dropped 5 bases and J dropped 7 bases, with 11 bases sitting between them. CDR3 coding DNA: TGTGCCAGCAGCCCATCGGTAGGTGGCTACACCTTC. Encoded protein: CASSPSVGGYTF. Supplemented by reference TRBV7-2 and TRBJ1-2, the full variable domain reads GAGVSQSPSNKVTEKGKDVELRCDPISGHTALYWYRQSLGQGLEFLIYFQGNSAPDKSGLPSDRFSAERTGGSVSTLTIQRTQQEDSAVYLCASSPSVGGYTFGSGTRLTVV.

This clonotype was found many times. The chain employs TRBV7-2 and TRBJ1-2; D might be TRBD1 (5 bases). This CDR3 is built from 13 residues. Looked up from germline, CDR1 is SGHTA and CDR2 is FQGNSA. Trimming took off 4 bases at V and 2 bases at J, with 8 bases between the two ends. The CDR3, as DNA: TGTGCCAGCAGCTCAGCAGGGAACTATGGCTACACCTTC. Translation gives CASSSAGNYGYTF.

The genes are TRBV15 and TRBJ2-7; 7 bases are shared with TRBD1. J gave up 2 bases and V 3 bases, and 10 bases lay outside the gene matches. CDR1 and CDR2 (germline): LNHNV, YYDKDF (reference sequence). The CDR3 covers 16 residues. In DNA, the CDR3 is TGTGCCACCAGCAGCCCCCAGACAGGGTGGGCCTACGAGCAGTACTTC. Translation gives CATSSPQTGWAYEQYF.

This clonotype was recorded a few times. J is TRBJ1-4 and V is TRBV20-1; D remains ambiguous. CDR3 size: 13 residues. Trimming left V 3 bases short and J 5 bases short, with 10 bases between. Germline CDR1 reads DFQATT; CDR2 reads SNEGSKA (reference sequence). CDR3 bases: TGCAGTGCTAGTTCCCAGCTAAATGAAAAACTGTTTTTT. It yields the protein CSASSQLNEKLFF.

Notes on this clonotype: At one boundary the junction diverges from the germline segment, which might be a read error. The CDR3 DNA reads as TGCAGTGCTAGAGAAACGGGAAGAGAGACCCAGTGCTTC. Amino acid sequence: CSARETGRETQCF. The rearrangement links TRBV20-1 to TRBJ2-5; weak D call: TRBD2 (5 bases). Germline V gene sequence: CDR1 DFQATT, CDR2 SNEGSKA (reference sequence). CDR3 length: 13 residues.

At least ten counts were recorded for this clonotype. This rearrangement joins TRBV29-1 to TRBJ1-2; the D gene is possibly TRBD1 (6 bases). Trimming took 2 bases from V and 2 from J, leaving 9 bases between them. This CDR3 has 13 residues. The germline CDR1 and CDR2 sequences are SQVTM and ANQGSEA. This chain's CDR3 is CSVEPGQNYGYTF. The CDR3 coding sequence is TGCAGCGTTGAACCCGGACAGAACTATGGCTACACCTTC.

The chain employs TRBV2 and TRBJ2-5; TRBD2 might be the D (7 bases). Trimming removed 6 bases from V and 7 bases from J, with 15 bases in between. The length of the CDR3 is 13 residues. Germline V lookup: CDR1 SNHLY, CDR2 FYNNEI. CDR3 coding DNA: TGTGCCAGCAGGGTCTACAGGGAGGGGACCCAGTACTTC. This encodes CASRVYREGTQYF.

The genes are TRBV5-1 and TRBJ2-3; maybe TRBD2 (5 bases). CDR1 and CDR2 (germline): SGHRS, YFSETQ. The CDR3 has 14 amino acids. Trimming took off 1 base at V and 3 bases at J, with 9 bases between the two ends. CDR3 region: CASSLSGQTDTQYF. In nucleotides, the CDR3 is TGCGCCAGCAGCTTGAGCGGCCAAACAGATACGCAGTATTTT.

The table lists this clonotype with a few counts. The chain links TRBV25-1 to TRBJ2-7; 14 positions agree with TRBD2. V gave up 8 bases and J gave up 5 bases; unmatched junction bases: 8. Germline CDR1 is MGHDK and CDR2 is SYGVNS. The CDR3 is 15 amino acids. CDR3 bases: TGTGCCAGCTCACCACGGGGACTAGCGGGAGACGAGCAGTACTTC. It encodes CASSPRGLAGDEQYF.

This clonotype has ten or more counts. The rearrangement links TRBV10-3 to TRBJ1-5, with 10 bases identical to TRBD1. The length of the CDR3 is 15 residues. Germline V gene sequence: CDR1 ENHRY, CDR2 SYGVKD. V was pared by 7 bases and J by 3 bases, with 6 bases of the junction left unmatched. The chain's CDR3 is CAIITDRGINQPQHF. DNA for the CDR3: TGTGCCATCATAACGGACAGGGGGATCAATCAGCCCCAGCATTTT.

This clonotype was picked up many times. The chain uses TRBV7-8 and TRBJ2-7; D possibly corresponds to TRBD2 (7 bases). The germline gives CDR1 SGHVS, CDR2 FQNEAQ. This CDR3 is 13 amino acids long. Between the trimmed V and J ends, which lost 6 bases and 5 bases, there was a span of 14 bases. CDR3 DNA: TGTGCCAGCAGAGGGGGGGGCGTGAACGAGCAGTACTTC. Residues: CASRGGGVNEQYF.

This clonotype was picked up a small number of times. This chain links TRBV5-6 with TRBJ1-3; a possible D gene is TRBD1 (6 bases). Trimming removed 3 bases from V and 0 bases from J, with 13 bases in between. The CDR3 length is 16 residues. Germline V lookup: CDR1 SGHDT, CDR2 YYEEEE. The CDR3 DNA is TGTGCCAGCAGCTACTACAGGGTGCTCTCTGGAAACACCATATATTTT. Protein: CASSYYRVLSGNTIYF.

The sample holds a few counts of this clonotype. The CDR3 coding sequence is TGCGCCAGCAGCCAAGAAGAAGGCACAGATACGCAGTATTTT. Residues: CASSQEEGTDTQYF. The gene calls are TRBV4-1 and TRBJ2-3; D not resolved. This CDR3 has 14 amino acids. Trimming pared 0 bases from V and 1 base from J, leaving 5 bases between. Germline CDR1 MGHRA, CDR2 YSYEKL.

This clonotype occurred a few times. In DNA form, the CDR3 reads TGTGCCAGCAGCTCAACAGGGATCGACGAGCAGTACTTC. Its protein product is CASSSTGIDEQYF. The J gene is TRBJ2-7, the V gene TRBV5-4; TRBD1 is a possible D gene (6 bases). CDR1 SGHNT and CDR2 YYREEE come from the germline V gene (reference sequence). Trimming removed 3 bases from V and 5 bases from J, with 12 bases in between. This CDR3 spans 13 amino acids.

Many counts were recorded for this clonotype. The rearrangement links TRBV25-1 to TRBJ2-7; no firm D call. The germline gives CDR1 MGHDK, CDR2 SYGVNS. Trimming took 0 bases from V and 3 from J, leaving 12 bases between them. The CDR3 consists of 15 residues. For the CDR3, the DNA is TGTGCCAGCAGTGAATACTGTTCTTACATCTACGAGCAGTACTTC. It is translated as CASSEYCSYIYEQYF.

The table lists this clonotype with many counts. The chain has TRBV2 and TRBJ2-1; 10 bases align to TRBD2. V lost 4 bases, J lost 9 bases, and 9 bases stayed unmatched. The CDR3 contains 15 residues. CDR1 is SNHLY and CDR2 is FYNNEI in the germline V gene. The CDR3 bases are TGTGCCAGCAGTGGGTGGCTAGCGGGAGTTTTTGAGCAGTTCTTC. Amino acid sequence: CASSGWLAGVFEQFF.

The rearrangement uses TRBV3-1 and TRBJ1-5, with D hard to call. Trimming cost V 1 base and J 5 bases, with 6 bases left between them. Looked up from germline, CDR1 is LGHDT and CDR2 is YNNKEL (reference sequence). This CDR3 contains 13 residues. The CDR3 DNA sequence: TGTGCCAGCAGCCAAGGACTTCATCAGCCCCAGCATTTT. Its translation is CASSQGLHQPQHF.

V is TRBV5-6 and J is TRBJ2-7; D perhaps matches TRBD1 (5 bases). The germline CDR1 and CDR2 sequences are SGHDT and YYEEEE. CDR3 length equals 15 residues. V was cut by 1 base and J by 5 bases, with 16 bases left in between. The CDR3 DNA reads TGTGCCAGCAGCTTGTTAACGGGCAGGGTCAACGAGCAGTACTTC. It specifies CASSLLTGRVNEQYF.

The chain employs TRBV9 and TRBJ2-2; TRBD2 agrees at 8 bases. The CDR3 is 16 residues long. The V gene end was trimmed by 1 base and the J gene end by 2 bases; junction bases not matched to a gene: 4. The germline V gene has CDR1 SGDLS and CDR2 YYNGEE. As DNA, the CDR3 is TGTGCCAGCAGCGTAAGCGGGGGACGAAACACCGGGGAGCTGTTTTTT. The encoded protein is CASSVSGGRNTGELFF.

This clonotype was seen repeatedly, ten times or more. CDR3 DNA sequence: TGTGCCAGCAGCTACCAACCAATGTACGAGCAGTACTTC. Translating it yields CASSYQPMYEQYF. V and J are TRBV11-2 and TRBJ2-7, with D uncertain. This CDR3 has 13 residues. The germline V gene has CDR1 SGHAT and CDR2 FQNNGV. V lost 4 bases, J lost 4 bases, and 11 bases lay in between.

A note on this clonotype: A read error may produce the germline difference seen at one junction end. This sequence joins TRBV25-1 and TRBJ2-1, with D tentatively TRBD1 (6 bases). Germline CDR1 is MGHDK and CDR2 is SYGVNS. The CDR3 loop spans 16 amino acids. The CDR3 region is CASSQDYRDNYNEQFF. The CDR3 DNA reads as TGCGCCAGCAGCCAAGACTACAGGGACAACTACAATGAGCAGTTCTTC.

This clonotype has a count of ten or more. The CDR3 is CSARAGHGYTF. DNA for the CDR3: TGCAGTGCTAGAGCGGGCCATGGCTACACCTTC. The gene calls are TRBV20-1 and TRBJ1-2; D remains ambiguous. Trimming took 1 base from V and 6 from J, leaving 6 bases between them. Germline CDR1 reads DFQATT; CDR2 reads SNEGSKA (reference sequence). The CDR3 runs 11 residues.

This clonotype was picked up many times. The chain employs TRBV3-1 and TRBJ1-5; D is perhaps TRBD1 (5 bases). The CDR3 spans 15 residues. Between the trimmed V and J ends, which lost 0 bases and 5 bases, there was a span of 11 bases. The germline V gene has CDR1 LGHDT and CDR2 YNNKEL (reference sequence). CDR3 bases: TGTGCCAGCAGCCAAGATTTGCAGGGCTATCAGCCCCAGCATTTT. This sequence encodes CASSQDLQGYQPQHF.

This clonotype has more than one count but fewer than ten. The CDR3 bases are TGCGCCAGCAGCAGACAGGGCACCGGGGAGCTGTTTTTT. Its protein product is CASSRQGTGELFF. The rearrangement links TRBV4-1 to TRBJ2-2, with 7 bases lining up with TRBD1. Losses at the gene ends were 5 bases for V and 4 bases for J; bases not matched to a gene: 1. CDR3 length: 13 residues. Per germline, CDR1 MGHRA and CDR2 YSYEKL.

The chain carries TRBV10-2 and TRBJ2-7, with TRBD2 as a possible D gene (5 bases). Per the germline V gene, CDR1 is WSHSY and CDR2 is SAAADI. Trimming stripped 0 bases from V and 2 bases from J, with 8 bases between. This CDR3 comprises 14 residues. In DNA, the CDR3 is TGCGCCAGCAGTGAGTCGTGGGAGACCTACGAGCAGTACTTC. This codes for CASSESWETYEQYF.